The T cell receptor beta chain under discussion was sequenced for a study of shared clonotypes between healthy human individuals. In the naive CD8 group, cells lacked CD45RO and were positively selected for CCR7, so terminally differentiated effector memory CD45RA+ cells were left out. Germline V CDR1 and CDR2: SGHAT, FQNNGV. The CDR3 covers 16 residues. Trimming cost V 0 bases and J 2 bases, with 14 bases left between them. As to this clone: Its specificity is not known.

Whole-study findings and limits: Sorted-subset sequencing, rarefaction showed, was incomplete despite large depth.

Some clones are missing from TCRdb's copy, which holds only in-frame ones; the method was immunoSEQ multiplex PCR. This sample yields roughly 2.1 million clones, of which 90% to 95% are seen a single time; 1.7% belongs to the top ten. Sequencing was done on a sample of naive CD8+ T cells from PBMCs. This TCR came from a man aged 18 to 29 in good health. Some clones in this sample may be carry-over from other donors' samples. The chain carries TRBV11-2 and TRBJ2-7, with TRBD1 as a possible D gene (5 bases). CDR3 nucleotides: TGTGCCAGCAGCTTAGATCTTCCCAGGGCCGCCTACGAGCAGTACTTC. Its translation: CASSLDLPRAAYEQYF. The full variable domain, its missing parts supplied by reference TRBV11-2 and TRBJ2-7, is EAGVAQSPRYKIIEKRQSVAFWCNPISGHATLYWYQQILGQGPKLLIQFQNNGVVDDSQLPKDRFSAERLKGVDSTLKIQPAKLEDSAVYLCASSLDLPRAAYEQYFGPGTRLTVT.